One and the same sample provided the 27 T cell receptor beta chains below, sequenced in a study of regulatory T cells in long-lasting Graves disease. As to time point: newly diagnosed GD, antithyroid drugs for less than 3 months. Making the TCR library involved RNA that had been extracted from PBMCs. TCR beta libraries were built with iRepertoire HTBI primers and Arm-PCR of CDR3 regions. TCRdb independently ran MiXCR on the multiplex PCR reads; one entry per CDR3 protein. In the table there are about 520,000 distinct CDR3 sequences, about 12% of which are singletons. Separately, the same data were catalogued under a study of T cells in Graves' hyperthyroidism and ophthalmopathy.

The material sequenced was peripheral blood mononuclear cells (PBMCs), taken at new diagnosis, from a patient treated with antithyroid drugs. The receptors were sampled from a woman aged 25 to 39 with Graves disease.

V and J are TRBV7-2 and TRBJ2-7; D not resolved. Germline assignment: CDR1 SGHTA and CDR2 FQGNSA. Deletions cut 5 bases from V and 0 bases from J, with 20 bases between. The CDR3 contains 17 residues. The CDR3 loop reads CASSPILGPDGSYEQYF. The CDR3 DNA is TGTGCCAGCAGCCCTATCCTAGGACCTGACGGCTCCTACGAGCAGTACTTC.

This clonotype has at least ten counts. This chain links TRBV3-1 with TRBJ1-1; unclear D gene. CDR1 and CDR2 (germline): LGHDT, YNNKEL (reference sequence). The V end lost 1 base, the J end lost 2 bases, and 8 bases lay between the germline ends. CDR3 length: 14 residues. The CDR3 DNA follows: TGTGCCAGCAGCCAAGCAAAGGGTAACACTGAAGCTTTCTTT. Translated: CASSQAKGNTEAFF.

The genes are TRBV20-1 and TRBJ2-7, with D perhaps being TRBD1 or TRBD2 (5 bases each). V lost 3 bases and J 3 bases, leaving 21 bases between the germline ends. Germline lookup yields CDR1 DFQATT and CDR2 SNEGSKA (reference sequence). The CDR3 sequence is 16 residues long. The CDR3 sequence: CSASRGAGAADYEQYF. As DNA, the CDR3 is TGCAGTGCTAGCCGGGGAGCTGGGGCAGCGGACTACGAGCAGTACTTC.

The rearrangement uses TRBV9 and TRBJ1-3; D ambiguous. The CDR3 is 16 amino acids. The germline CDR1 and CDR2 sequences are SGDLS and YYNGEE. V lost 0 bases and J 0 bases, leaving 10 bases between the germline ends. DNA of the CDR3: TGTGCCAGCAGCGTAGGACGCGTGCCCTCTGGAAACACCATATATTTT. Translating it yields CASSVGRVPSGNTIYF.

This clonotype showed up many times. This chain links TRBV11-2 with TRBJ2-3, with no clear D. V lost 2 bases to trimming and J lost 0 bases, with 12 bases between them. Germline CDR1 reads SGHAT; CDR2 reads FQNNGV. The CDR3 is 16 residues long. The DNA of the CDR3 is TGTGCCAGCAGCTTAATCTACATTTCTAGCACAGATACGCAGTATTTT. Encoded protein: CASSLIYISSTDTQYF.

This clonotype was counted at least ten times. This chain connects TRBV27 to TRBJ1-5, with D possibly TRBD1 on 5 matching bases. Deletions cut 3 bases from V and 1 base from J, with 10 bases between. The germline V gene has CDR1 MNHEY and CDR2 SMNVEV (reference sequence). The CDR3 extends over 15 amino acids. The CDR3 DNA follows: TGTGCCAGCAGTTTTATGGCAGGGAGCAATCAGCCCCAGCATTTT. Translated, it gives CASSFMAGSNQPQHF.

This chain links TRBV5-6 with TRBJ1-5; 8 bases line up with TRBD1. Germline V gives CDR1 SGHDT, CDR2 YYEEEE. The CDR3 has 18 amino acids. V shed 2 bases and J 1 base; nucleotides not matched to a gene: 11. The CDR3 loop reads CASSLPRDRLRSNQPQHF. CDR3 coding DNA: TGTGCCAGCAGCTTACCACGGGACAGGTTGAGGAGCAATCAGCCCCAGCATTTT.

Ten or more counts support this clonotype. The V gene is TRBV13, the J gene TRBJ1-2; D remains ambiguous. Germline assignment: CDR1 PRHDT and CDR2 FYEKMQ (reference sequence). V was pared by 5 bases and J by 8 bases, with 18 bases between. The CDR3 runs 14 residues. CDR3: CASSPRWTRGGYTF. The CDR3 nucleotides are TGTGCCAGCAGCCCCCGCTGGACCCGCGGGGGCTACACCTTC.

This clonotype was counted a few times. The V call is TRBV5-4, the J call TRBJ2-7; tentative D call: TRBD2 (6 bases). Germline lookup yields CDR1 SGHNT and CDR2 YYREEE (reference sequence). Trimming took 4 bases from V and 7 from J, leaving 24 bases between them. The CDR3 sequence is 16 residues long. The CDR3 DNA reads TGTGCCAGCAGCACTGGGACCTTGACTAGTAATAGGGAGCAGTACTTC. Its protein is CASSTGTLTSNREQYF. Full variable domain (missing parts from reference TRBV5-4 and TRBJ2-7): ETGVTQSPTHLIKTRGQQVTLRCSSQSGHNTVSWYQQALGQGPQFIFQYYREEENGRGNFPPRFSGLQFPNYSSELNVNALELDDSALYLCASSTGTLTSNREQYFGPGTRLTVT.

This clonotype was seen ten or more times. The rearrangement joins TRBV15 to TRBJ2-5; weak D call: TRBD2 (5 bases). CDR3 length equals 14 residues. In germline, CDR1 is LNHNV, CDR2 YYDKDF (reference sequence). The V end lost 0 bases, the J end lost 2 bases, and 7 bases lay between the germline ends. The CDR3: CATSRDRDQETQYF. The CDR3 DNA reads as TGTGCCACCAGCAGAGATCGGGATCAAGAGACCCAGTACTTC.

This clonotype was recorded many times. V gene TRBV12-3 or TRBV12-4 combines with J gene TRBJ2-1; 10 positions agree with TRBD2. The CDR3 is 15 residues long. J gave up 15 bases and V 3 bases, and 14 bases lay outside the gene matches. The CDR3 nucleotides read TGTGCCAGCAGTTTTTCCCTAGCGGGAGTTTTAGTGCGGTTCTTC. Its translation: CASSFSLAGVLVRFF.

With regard to this clonotype: A much bigger clone sits one base away, suggesting this may be a read error. This rearrangement joins TRBV28 to TRBJ1-4; no clear D. The CDR3 has 13 amino acids. Germline CDR1 and CDR2: MDHEN and SYDVKM. CDR3 DNA: TGTGCCGGCAGTGCAGGAGAGGATGAAAAACTGTTTTTT. Amino acids: CAGSAGEDEKLFF.

Note on this clonotype: It may be a read error: a sequence one base away is much more abundant. This chain joins TRBV2 and TRBJ2-3; 9 nucleotides match TRBD1. The CDR3 has 15 residues. The germline CDR1 and CDR2 sequences are SNHLY and FYNNEI. CDR3 sequence (DNA): TGTACCAGTAACAGGGGGCTCCTTAGCACAGATACGCAGTATTTT. Its protein product is CTSNRGLLSTDTQYF.

There are a few counts of this clonotype. J is TRBJ1-1 and V is TRBV3-1; D may be TRBD1 (5 bases). The CDR3 length is 15 residues. Germline V CDR1 and CDR2: LGHDT, YNNKEL (reference sequence). Trimming took off 2 bases at V and 0 bases at J, with 10 bases between the two ends. The CDR3 coding sequence is TGTGCCAGCAGCCAACGTCGGGGCGTGAACACTGAAGCTTTCTTT. It specifies CASSQRRGVNTEAFF.

Many counts were recorded for this clonotype. The rearrangement uses TRBV7-2 and TRBJ1-1; D may be TRBD1 (5 bases). V lost 5 bases and J 5 bases, leaving 21 bases between the germline ends. Germline CDR1 SGHTA, CDR2 FQGNSA. The CDR3 length is 16 residues. DNA for the CDR3: TGTGCCAGCAGCCCTATGGGGCAGGGTGGGAAGACTGAAGCTTTCTTT. Translating it yields CASSPMGQGGKTEAFF.

The table lists this clonotype with many counts. The rearrangement joins TRBV19 to TRBJ1-6; D is uncertain. Germline V lookup: CDR1 LNHDA, CDR2 SQIVND (reference sequence). The CDR3 is 16 residues long. Trimming took off 4 bases at V and 15 bases at J, with 25 bases between the two ends. The CDR3 DNA reads as TGTGCCAGTAGTACTCACCCGGGAAACCTACCTTCGGGCCTCCACTTT. As protein: CASSTHPGNLPSGLHF.

This clonotype was seen a few times. The V and J genes are TRBV19 and TRBJ1-1; D not certain. Germline CDR1 and CDR2: LNHDA and SQIVND (reference sequence). Between the trimmed V and J ends, which lost 5 bases and 5 bases, there was a span of 9 bases. The CDR3 totals 12 residues. The CDR3 reads CASSGVWTEAFF. The CDR3 DNA follows: TGTGCCAGTAGTGGGGTATGGACTGAAGCTTTCTTT.

The chain employs TRBV4-1 and TRBJ1-1; D call uncertain. The V end was cut by 5 bases, the J end by 2 bases, with 15 bases between. The germline V gene has CDR1 MGHRA and CDR2 YSYEKL. There are 15 residues in the CDR3. The CDR3 here is CASSSRAGSNTEAFF. In DNA form, the CDR3 reads TGCGCCAGCAGCTCCCGGGCCGGGTCCAACACTGAAGCTTTCTTT.

This clonotype was seen more than once but under ten times. The chain is built from TRBV3-1 and TRBJ2-7, with D possibly TRBD2 on 6 matching bases. CDR3 length: 15 amino acids. Germline V gene data show CDR1 as LGHDT and CDR2 as YNNKEL (reference sequence). V lost 1 base to trimming and J lost 6 bases, with 16 bases between them. CDR3 nucleotide sequence: TGTGCCAGCAGCCAAGGTGCGGGACCCCTCGTCGAGCAGTACTTC. It is translated as CASSQGAGPLVEQYF.

This clonotype was detected many times. The chain uses TRBV19 and TRBJ1-1; 7 nucleotides match TRBD1. CDR1 is LNHDA, CDR2 SQIVND, per germline (reference sequence). This CDR3 is built from 14 residues. Unmatched junction bases numbered 6, after V lost 5 bases and J lost 3 bases. The CDR3 sequence: CASSLDRSDTEAFF. The CDR3 DNA sequence: TGTGCCAGTAGTTTGGACAGGTCGGACACTGAAGCTTTCTTT.

The chain combines TRBV2 with TRBJ1-1, with a possible D match to TRBD1 (6 bases). CDR1 is SNHLY and CDR2 is FYNNEI in the germline V gene. The CDR3 sequence is 13 residues long. V was clipped by 8 bases and J by 2 bases, with 12 bases between them. The CDR3: CASQGQPNTEAFF. The CDR3 nucleotides are TGTGCCAGCCAAGGACAGCCAAACACTGAAGCTTTCTTT. The variable domain in full, with the rest retrieved from reference TRBV2 and TRBJ1-1, is EPEVTQTPSHQVTQMGQEVILRCVPISNHLYFYWYRQILGQKVEFLVSFYNNEISEKSEIFDDQFSVERPDGSNFTLKIRSTKLEDSAMYFCASQGQPNTEAFFGQGTRLTVV.

This clonotype has a count of ten or more. V usage is TRBV24-1 and J usage is TRBJ1-1; 7 positions match TRBD1. V dropped 3 bases and J dropped 4; count of bases not matched to a gene: 1. The CDR3 extends over 13 amino acids. CDR1 and CDR2 (germline): KGHDR, SFDVKD. Written as DNA, the CDR3 is TGTGCCACCAGTGATGGACAGGCCACTGAAGCTTTCTTT. This gives the protein CATSDGQATEAFF.

This clonotype occurred many times. The V and J genes are TRBV28 and TRBJ2-5; no clear D. V lost 3 bases, J lost 5 bases, and 7 bases lay in between. The CDR3 contains 12 residues. In germline, CDR1 is MDHEN, CDR2 SYDVKM. DNA for the CDR3: TGTGCCAGCAGTTTCCTAGTCGAGACCCAGTACTTC. As protein: CASSFLVETQYF. Looking up the rest from reference TRBV28 and TRBJ2-5 gives the full variable domain: DVKVTQSSRYLVKRTGEKVFLECVQDMDHENMFWYRQDPGLGLRLIYFSYDVKMKEKGDIPEGYSVSREKKERFSLILESASTNQTSMYLCASSFLVETQYFGPGTRLLVL.

This clonotype showed up many times. The chain is built from TRBV28 and TRBJ1-6; D is unclear. The CDR3 consists of 11 residues. Trimming took 6 bases from V and 14 from J, leaving 11 bases between them. CDR1 and CDR2 (germline): MDHEN, SYDVKM. The CDR3 nucleotides read TGTGCCAGCAGCCTAGGGAGGGCCCTCCACTTT. Amino acid sequence: CASSLGRALHF.

In this sample, this clonotype turned up many times. This chain connects TRBV6-5 to TRBJ2-1; D uncertain. The CDR3 consists of 13 residues. CDR1 is MNHEY, CDR2 SVGAGI, per germline. The V gene lost 3 bases and the J gene lost 4 bases, with 7 bases spanning the gap. This CDR3 is CASSYNAYNEQFF. The CDR3 bases are TGTGCCAGCAGTTATAACGCTTACAATGAGCAGTTCTTC.

This chain's CDR3 is CASSGGRILSGANVLTF. CDR3 coding DNA: TGTGCCAGTAGTGGGGGACGGATTCTCTCTGGGGCCAACGTCCTGACTTTC. The rearrangement links TRBV19 to TRBJ2-6; D may match TRBD1 or TRBD2 (5 bases each). The CDR3 totals 17 residues. V lost 5 bases and J lost 0, with 14 bases in between. Germline CDR1 reads LNHDA; CDR2 reads SQIVND (reference sequence).

This clonotype was seen ten or more times. The chain carries TRBV7-3 and TRBJ2-3, with 7 bases matching TRBD2. V lost 2 bases and J lost 2; bases outside the gene matches: 4. CDR3 length equals 15 residues. Germline CDR1 is SGHTA and CDR2 is FQGTGA. CDR3: CASSLWGGPTDTQYF. DNA for the CDR3: TGTGCCAGCAGCTTATGGGGGGGTCCCACAGATACGCAGTATTTT.